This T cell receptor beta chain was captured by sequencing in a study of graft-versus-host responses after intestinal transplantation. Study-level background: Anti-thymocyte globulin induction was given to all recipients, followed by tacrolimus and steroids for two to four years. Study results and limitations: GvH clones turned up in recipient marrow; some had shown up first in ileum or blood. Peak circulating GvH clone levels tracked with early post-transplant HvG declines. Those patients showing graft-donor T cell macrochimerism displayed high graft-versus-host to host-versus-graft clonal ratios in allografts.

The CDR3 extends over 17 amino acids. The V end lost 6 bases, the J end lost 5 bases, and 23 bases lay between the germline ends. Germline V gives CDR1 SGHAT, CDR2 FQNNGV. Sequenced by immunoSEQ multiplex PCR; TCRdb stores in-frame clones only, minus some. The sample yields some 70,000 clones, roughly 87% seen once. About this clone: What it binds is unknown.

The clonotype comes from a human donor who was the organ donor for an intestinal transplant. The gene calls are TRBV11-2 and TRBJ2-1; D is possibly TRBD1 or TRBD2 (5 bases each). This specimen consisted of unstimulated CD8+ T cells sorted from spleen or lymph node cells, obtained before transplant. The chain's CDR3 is CASSFDGWDPLNNEQFF. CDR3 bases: TGTGCCAGCAGTTTTGACGGGTGGGACCCCCTCAACAATGAGCAGTTCTTC.